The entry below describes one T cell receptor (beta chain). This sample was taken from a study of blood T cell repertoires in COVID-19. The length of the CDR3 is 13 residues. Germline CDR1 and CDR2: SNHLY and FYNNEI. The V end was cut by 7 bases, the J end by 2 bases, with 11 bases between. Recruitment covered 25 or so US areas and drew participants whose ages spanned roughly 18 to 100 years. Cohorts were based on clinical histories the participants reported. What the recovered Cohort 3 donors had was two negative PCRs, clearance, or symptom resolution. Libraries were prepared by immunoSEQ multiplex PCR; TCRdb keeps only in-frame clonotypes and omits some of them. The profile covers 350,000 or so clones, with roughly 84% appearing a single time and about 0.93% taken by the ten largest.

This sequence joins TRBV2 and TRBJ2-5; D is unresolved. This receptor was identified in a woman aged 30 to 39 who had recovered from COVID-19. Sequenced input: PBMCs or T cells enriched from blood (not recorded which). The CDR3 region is CASMKEIQETQYF. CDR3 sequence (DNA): TGTGCCAGCATGAAGGAGATACAAGAGACCCAGTACTTC.